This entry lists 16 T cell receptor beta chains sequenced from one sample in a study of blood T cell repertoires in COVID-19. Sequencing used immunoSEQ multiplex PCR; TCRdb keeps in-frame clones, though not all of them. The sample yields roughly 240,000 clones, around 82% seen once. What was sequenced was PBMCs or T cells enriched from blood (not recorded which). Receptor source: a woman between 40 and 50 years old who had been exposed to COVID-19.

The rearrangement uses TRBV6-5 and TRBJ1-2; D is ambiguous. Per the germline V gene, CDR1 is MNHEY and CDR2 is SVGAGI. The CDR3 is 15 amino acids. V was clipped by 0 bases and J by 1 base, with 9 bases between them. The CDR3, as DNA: TGTGCCAGCAGTTACTCGCGGCAGCGTAACTATGGCTACACCTTC. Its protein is CASSYSRQRNYGYTF.

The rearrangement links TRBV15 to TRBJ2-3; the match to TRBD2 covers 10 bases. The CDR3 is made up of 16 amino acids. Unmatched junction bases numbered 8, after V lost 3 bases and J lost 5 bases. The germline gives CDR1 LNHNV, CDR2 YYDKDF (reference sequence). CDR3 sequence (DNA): TGTGCCACCAGCAGGGAAAGCGGGGGGGGTGTAGATACGCAGTATTTT. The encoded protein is CATSRESGGGVDTQYF.

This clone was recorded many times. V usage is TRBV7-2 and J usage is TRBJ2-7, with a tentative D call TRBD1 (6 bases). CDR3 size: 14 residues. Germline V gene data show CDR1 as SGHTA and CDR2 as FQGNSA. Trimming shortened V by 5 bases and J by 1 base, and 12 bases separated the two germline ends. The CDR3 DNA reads TGTGCCAGCAGCATCAGACAGGAGTCCTACGAGCAGTACTTC. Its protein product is CASSIRQESYEQYF.

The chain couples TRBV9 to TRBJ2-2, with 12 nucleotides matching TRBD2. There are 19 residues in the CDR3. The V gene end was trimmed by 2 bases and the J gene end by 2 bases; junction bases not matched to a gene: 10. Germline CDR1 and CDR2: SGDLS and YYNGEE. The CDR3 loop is CASSVSLAGGPFNTGELFF. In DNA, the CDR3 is TGTGCCAGCAGCGTCTCTCTAGCGGGGGGGCCATTTAACACCGGGGAGCTGTTTTTT.

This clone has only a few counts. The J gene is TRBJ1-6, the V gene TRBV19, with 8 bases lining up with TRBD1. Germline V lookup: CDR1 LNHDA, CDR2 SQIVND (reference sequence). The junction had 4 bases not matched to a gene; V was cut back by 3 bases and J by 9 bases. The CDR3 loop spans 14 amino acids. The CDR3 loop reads CASSMGTGSSPLHF. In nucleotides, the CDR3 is TGTGCCAGTAGTATGGGGACAGGATCTTCACCCCTCCACTTT.

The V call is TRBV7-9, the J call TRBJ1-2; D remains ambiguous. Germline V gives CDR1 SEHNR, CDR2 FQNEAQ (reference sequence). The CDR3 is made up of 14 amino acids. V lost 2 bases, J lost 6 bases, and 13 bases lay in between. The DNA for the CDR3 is TGTGCCAGCAGCTTAACGAGCCAAACAGATGGCTACACCTTC. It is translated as CASSLTSQTDGYTF. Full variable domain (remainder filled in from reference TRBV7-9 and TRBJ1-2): DTGVSQNPRHKITKRGQNVTFRCDPISEHNRLYWYRQTLGQGPEFLTYFQNEAQLEKSRLLSDRFSAERPKGSFSTLEIQRTEQGDSAMYLCASSLTSQTDGYTFGSGTRLTVV.

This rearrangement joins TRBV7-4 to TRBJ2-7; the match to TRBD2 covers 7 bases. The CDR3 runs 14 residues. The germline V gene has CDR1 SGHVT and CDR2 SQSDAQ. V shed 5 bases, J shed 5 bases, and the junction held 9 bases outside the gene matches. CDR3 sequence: CASSRRGDPHEQYF. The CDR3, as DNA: TGTGCCAGCAGCCGTCGGGGGGATCCCCACGAGCAGTACTTC.

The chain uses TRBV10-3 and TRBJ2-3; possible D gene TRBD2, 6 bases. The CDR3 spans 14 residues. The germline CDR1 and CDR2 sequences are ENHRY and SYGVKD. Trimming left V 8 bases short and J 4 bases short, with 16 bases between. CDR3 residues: CAIDSGGGPDTQYF. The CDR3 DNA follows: TGTGCCATCGATAGCGGTGGTGGGCCAGATACGCAGTATTTT.

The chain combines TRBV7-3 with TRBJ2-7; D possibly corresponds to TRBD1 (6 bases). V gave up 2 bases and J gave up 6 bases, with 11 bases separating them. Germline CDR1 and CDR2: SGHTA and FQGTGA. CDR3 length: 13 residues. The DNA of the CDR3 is TGTGCCAGCAGCTTAGGGGGCTACGGCGAGCAGTACTTC. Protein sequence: CASSLGGYGEQYF.

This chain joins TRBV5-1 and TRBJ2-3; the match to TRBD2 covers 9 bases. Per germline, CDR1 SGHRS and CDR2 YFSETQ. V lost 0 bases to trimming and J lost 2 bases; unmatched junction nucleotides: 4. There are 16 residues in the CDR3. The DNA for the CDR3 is TGCGCCAGCAGCTTGGAGCTAGCGGGGAACACAGATACGCAGTATTTT. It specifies CASSLELAGNTDTQYF.

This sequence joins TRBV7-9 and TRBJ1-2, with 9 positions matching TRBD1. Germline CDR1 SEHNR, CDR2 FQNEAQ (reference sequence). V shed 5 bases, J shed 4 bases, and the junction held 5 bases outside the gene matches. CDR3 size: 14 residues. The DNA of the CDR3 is TGTGCCAGCAGCCAGTCACAGGGGGCCTATGGCTACACCTTC. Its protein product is CASSQSQGAYGYTF.

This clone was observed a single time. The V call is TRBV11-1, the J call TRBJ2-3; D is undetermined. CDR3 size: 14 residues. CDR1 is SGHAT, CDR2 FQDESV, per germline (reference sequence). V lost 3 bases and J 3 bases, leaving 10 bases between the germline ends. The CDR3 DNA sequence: TGTGCCAGCAGCTTGGGCCCTACGACAGATACGCAGTATTTT. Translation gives CASSLGPTTDTQYF.

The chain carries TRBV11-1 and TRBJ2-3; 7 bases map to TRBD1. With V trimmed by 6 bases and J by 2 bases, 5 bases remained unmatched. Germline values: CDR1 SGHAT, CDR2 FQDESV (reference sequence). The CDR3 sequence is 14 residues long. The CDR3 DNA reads TGTGCCAGCAGGCCGGGACAGCCCACAGATACGCAGTATTTT. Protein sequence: CASRPGQPTDTQYF.

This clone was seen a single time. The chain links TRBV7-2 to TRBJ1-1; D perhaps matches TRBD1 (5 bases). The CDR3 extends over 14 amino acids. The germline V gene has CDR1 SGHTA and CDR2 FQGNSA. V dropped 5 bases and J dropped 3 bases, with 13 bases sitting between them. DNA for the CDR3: TGTGCCAGCAGCATACATGGGGACTACACTGAAGCTTTCTTT. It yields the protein CASSIHGDYTEAFF.

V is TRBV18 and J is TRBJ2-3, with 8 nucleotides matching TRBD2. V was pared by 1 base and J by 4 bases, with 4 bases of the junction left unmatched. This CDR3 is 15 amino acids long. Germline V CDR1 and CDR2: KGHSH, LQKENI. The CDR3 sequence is CASSPLGGAADTQYF. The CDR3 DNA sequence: TGTGCCAGCTCACCACTCGGGGGGGCTGCAGATACGCAGTATTTT.

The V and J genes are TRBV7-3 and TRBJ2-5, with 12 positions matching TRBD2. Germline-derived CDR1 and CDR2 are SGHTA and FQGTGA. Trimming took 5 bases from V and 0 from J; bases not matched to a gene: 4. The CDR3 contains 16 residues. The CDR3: CASSPGLAGYQETQYF. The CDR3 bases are TGTGCCAGCAGCCCCGGACTAGCGGGGTACCAAGAGACCCAGTACTTC.